Reported below is one T cell receptor beta chain. Germline CDR1 and CDR2: LNHNV and YYDKDF (reference sequence). V lost 5 bases and J lost 5, with 18 bases in between. This CDR3 has 16 amino acids. The entry originates in a study of blood T cell repertoires in COVID-19. Whole-study context: Collection of acute and convalescent COVID-19 samples took place in the United States, Italy and Spain.

The repertoire was sequenced with immunoSEQ multiplex PCR; TCRdb's copy has only in-frame clones and lacks some. Counted here are about 170,000 clones, under 85% occurring once; the ten biggest clones make up less than 8%. The TCR sequence derives from an elderly man with COVID-19, enrolled during active disease. Sequencing used peripheral blood. This sequence joins TRBV15 and TRBJ2-2, with a tentative D call TRBD1 (6 bases). CDR3 protein: CATSDPGAGGTGELFF. The CDR3 nucleotides are TGTGCCACCAGCGACCCAGGGGCAGGTGGGACCGGGGAGCTGTTTTTT.